The 23 T cell receptor beta chains given below trace back to one sample, sequenced in a study of T cell repertoires in cytomegalovirus infection. TCRdb reprocessed the reads via MiXCR and lists one record per CDR3 protein. The table records about 240,000 distinct CDR3 sequences, 6.5% of them present only once. The specimen was PBMCs. These TCRs come from a human donor in good health (CMV status not recorded). Some clones in this sample may be carry-over from other donors' samples.

This clonotype was recorded many times. The rearrangement joins TRBV5-6 to TRBJ2-3, with 12 bases aligning to TRBD1. The germline CDR1 and CDR2 sequences are SGHDT and YYEEEE. There are 22 residues in the CDR3. The J segment lost 2 bases and the V segment lost 4 bases, leaving 23 bases of the junction unmatched. The CDR3 loop is CASSIHTGTGGRRGDYTDTQYF. The CDR3 coding sequence is TGTGCCAGCAGCATCCACACCGGGACAGGGGGCAGGCGGGGAGATTACACAGATACGCAGTATTTT.

In this sample, this clonotype turned up many times. V and J are TRBV19 and TRBJ2-7; perhaps TRBD2 as D (6 bases). The CDR3 loop spans 14 amino acids. V lost 1 base and J 6 bases, leaving 13 bases between the germline ends. Germline loops: CDR1 LNHDA, CDR2 SQIVND (reference sequence). DNA of the CDR3: TGTGCCAGTAGTATAGCCCGGGACTCGTCCGAGCAGTACTTC. This translates into CASSIARDSSEQYF.

This clonotype was observed at least ten times. V and J are TRBV6-6 and TRBJ2-3, with D perhaps being TRBD1 or TRBD2 (6 bases each). The CDR3 contains 14 residues. Per germline, CDR1 MNHNY and CDR2 SVGAGI (reference sequence). Trimming removed 0 bases from V and 4 bases from J, with 8 bases in between. CDR3 DNA sequence: TGTGCCAGCAGTTACTCGGAGGGGGCAGATACGCAGTATTTT. Its translation: CASSYSEGADTQYF.

This clonotype was seen repeatedly, ten times or more. The chain is built from TRBV5-5 and TRBJ1-1; 7 bases align to TRBD1. Germline values: CDR1 SGHKS, CDR2 YYEKEE (reference sequence). The V and J ends lost 5 bases and 1 base, in that order; junction bases with no gene match: 5. This CDR3 has 14 residues. The CDR3 nucleotides are TGTGCCAGCAGTCAACGGGACAGGAACACTGAAGCTTTCTTT. The encoded protein is CASSQRDRNTEAFF.

This clonotype was seen repeatedly, ten times or more. This sequence joins TRBV29-1 and TRBJ1-3, with 8 positions matching TRBD1. The germline V gene has CDR1 SQVTM and CDR2 ANQGSEA. CDR3 length: 11 residues. V gave up 6 bases and J gave up 8 bases; unmatched junction bases: 3. CDR3 nucleotides: TGCAGCGTCGACAGGGGAGACACCATATATTTT. The encoded protein is CSVDRGDTIYF.

This clonotype has at least ten counts. The chain carries TRBV6-2 or TRBV6-3 and TRBJ1-5, with no clear D. This CDR3 is built from 13 residues. CDR1 and CDR2 from the germline V gene are MNHEY and SVGEGT. Trimming left V 10 bases short and J 0 bases short, with 10 bases between. The CDR3 spells CATGGSSNQPQHF. The CDR3 DNA is TGTGCCACGGGAGGATCTAGCAATCAGCCCCAGCATTTT.

This clonotype was picked up many times. The chain carries TRBV6-2 or TRBV6-3 and TRBJ2-7, with 8 nucleotides matching TRBD1. V lost 4 bases to trimming and J lost 4 bases; unmatched junction nucleotides: 6. Germline V gene data show CDR1 as MNHEY and CDR2 as SVGEGT. This CDR3 contains 14 residues. The CDR3 sequence is CASSSDREWYEQYF. CDR3 in DNA: TGTGCCAGCAGTTCGGACAGGGAATGGTACGAGCAGTACTTC.

This clonotype was seen repeatedly, ten times or more. The V call is TRBV20-1, the J call TRBJ2-1, with a weak D call TRBD2 (7 bases). V shed 3 bases and J shed 0 bases, with 18 bases lying between them. Germline CDR1 and CDR2: DFQATT and SNEGSKA (reference sequence). The CDR3 is made up of 17 amino acids. CDR3 residues: CSASPLTGGNSYNEQFF. The CDR3 coding sequence is TGCAGTGCTAGTCCCCTAACGGGGGGCAACTCCTACAATGAGCAGTTCTTC.

This clonotype was found many times. This chain uses TRBV28 with TRBJ1-1; no firm D call. The CDR3 sequence is 13 residues long. From germline, CDR1 is MDHEN and CDR2 SYDVKM. V was trimmed by 3 bases and J by 1 base, leaving 6 bases between them. The CDR3 region is CASSFAGNTEAFF. The CDR3 nucleotides are TGTGCCAGCAGTTTTGCCGGGAACACTGAAGCTTTCTTT.

Notes on this clonotype: A single base separates this from a much larger clone, so it may be a read error. The rearrangement joins TRBV7-9 to TRBJ1-2; D not resolved. CDR3 size: 14 residues. Germline CDR1 and CDR2: SEHNR and FQNEAQ (reference sequence). This CDR3 is CASSFRTVSYGYSF. The CDR3 nucleotides read TGTGCCAGCAGCTTCAGGACGGTTTCCTATGGCTACTCCTTC.

The chain recombines TRBV5-1 with TRBJ2-1; TRBD1 or TRBD2 may be the D gene (5 bases each). This CDR3 comprises 15 residues. Germline V gene sequence: CDR1 SGHRS, CDR2 YFSETQ. V was pared by 4 bases and J by 8 bases, with 19 bases between. In nucleotides, the CDR3 is TGCGCCAGCAGCCCTCGCCGGATTGGGACCGATGAGCAGTTCTTC. Its protein product is CASSPRRIGTDEQFF.

This clonotype came up many times. The chain employs TRBV7-2 and TRBJ1-3; 7 nucleotides match TRBD1. CDR1 SGHTA and CDR2 FQGNSA come from the germline V gene. The CDR3 sequence is 18 residues long. V dropped 2 bases and J dropped 4; count of bases not matched to a gene: 14. The CDR3 protein is CASSLRGPTGAGGNTIYF. CDR3 coding DNA: TGTGCCAGCAGCTTAAGGGGGCCTACAGGGGCTGGGGGAAACACCATATATTTT.

This clonotype was seen at least ten times. The V gene is TRBV7-2, the J gene TRBJ1-1; 7 bases fit TRBD1. Germline V CDR1 and CDR2: SGHTA, FQGNSA. CDR3 size: 14 residues. V lost 0 bases and J lost 12; bases outside the gene matches: 10. CDR3 sequence reads: CASSLALSPGQSFF. The CDR3 DNA is TGTGCCAGCAGCTTAGCTCTAAGCCCGGGACAGTCTTTCTTT.

In this sample, this clonotype turned up many times. V and J are TRBV30 and TRBJ1-2, with no clear D. This CDR3 has 9 amino acids. The germline CDR1 and CDR2 sequences are GTSNPN and SVGIG (reference sequence). DNA for the CDR3: TGTTCCACCCGGGTAGGCTACACCTTC. As protein: CSTRVGYTF.

The chain couples TRBV2 to TRBJ2-1; D remains ambiguous. The CDR3 length is 15 residues. Germline lookup yields CDR1 SNHLY and CDR2 FYNNEI. Trimming pared 8 bases from V and 0 bases from J, leaving 14 bases between. The chain's CDR3 is CASGKSGSSYNEQFF. CDR3 nucleotide sequence: TGTGCCAGCGGGAAGTCGGGCAGCTCCTACAATGAGCAGTTCTTC.

The table lists this clonotype with a few counts. The chain recombines TRBV3-1 with TRBJ2-5, with 7 bases that match TRBD1. Germline loops: CDR1 LGHDT, CDR2 YNNKEL (reference sequence). J was trimmed by 5 bases and V by 2 bases; bases with no gene match: 11. The CDR3 covers 16 residues. CDR3 region: CASSQRTGWRWETQYF. DNA for the CDR3: TGTGCCAGCAGCCAAAGGACAGGTTGGCGGTGGGAGACCCAGTACTTC.

This clonotype was recorded many times. V is TRBV12-5 and J is TRBJ2-2; D might be TRBD1 (6 bases). Germline V lookup: CDR1 LGHNT, CDR2 FRNRAP. CDR3 length: 13 residues. V was pared by 5 bases and J by 8 bases, with 12 bases between. CDR3 sequence (DNA): TGTGCTAGTGGTCGTTCCGGGACAGGGGAGCTGTTTTTT. Protein sequence: CASGRSGTGELFF.

This clonotype has a count of ten or more. The rearrangement joins TRBV28 to TRBJ1-2, with 9 bases identical to TRBD1. With V trimmed by 6 bases and J by 5 bases, 4 bases remained unmatched. This CDR3 region has 13 residues. CDR1 MDHEN and CDR2 SYDVKM come from the germline V gene. The CDR3 DNA sequence: TGTGCCAGCAGAGGGACAGGGAATTATGGCTACACCTTC. Translated, it gives CASRGTGNYGYTF.

At least ten counts were recorded for this clonotype. The chain combines TRBV6-2 or TRBV6-3 with TRBJ1-5; D not certain. Germline assignment: CDR1 MNHEY and CDR2 SVGEGT. CDR3 length equals 14 residues. With 2 bases removed from V and 5 bases from J, the gap between germline ends came to 10 bases. The CDR3 sequence is CASSYPFDDQPQHF. Written as DNA, the CDR3 is TGTGCCAGCAGTTACCCTTTTGACGATCAGCCCCAGCATTTT.

Details on this clonotype: A much larger clone lies one base from this, so it may be a read error. The chain carries TRBV20-1 and TRBJ1-5; tentatively, D is TRBD1 (6 bases). The CDR3 is made up of 13 amino acids. Per the germline V gene, CDR1 is DFQATT and CDR2 is SNEGSKA (reference sequence). In nucleotides, the CDR3 is TGCAGAGCTAGTTGGGGGCGGAATCAGCCCCAGCATTTT. Residues: CRASWGRNQPQHF.

CDR3 DNA: TGTGCCAGCAGCCGACTCGGGGGGAGGACTGAAGCTTTCTTT. It yields the protein CASSRLGGRTEAFF. The V and J genes are TRBV11-2 and TRBJ1-1; perhaps TRBD1 as D (5 bases). Germline V gene sequence: CDR1 SGHAT, CDR2 FQNNGV. This CDR3 is 14 amino acids long. Trimming removed 5 bases from V and 5 bases from J, with 15 bases in between.

The table lists this clonotype with many counts. The V call is TRBV6-1, the J call TRBJ2-4, with TRBD1 matching 11 bases. Germline values: CDR1 MNHNS, CDR2 SASEGT. The V gene end was trimmed by 5 bases and the J gene end by 1 base; junction bases not matched to a gene: 13. The CDR3 is 19 residues long. The CDR3 loop reads CASSPRGDRGVGAKNIQYF. The DNA for the CDR3 is TGTGCCAGCAGTCCCCGGGGGGACAGGGGGGTTGGGGCCAAAAACATTCAGTACTTC.

In its sample, this clonotype was seen many times. The genes are TRBV20-1 and TRBJ2-5, with 7 bases matching TRBD2. The CDR3 has 12 residues. Per germline, CDR1 DFQATT and CDR2 SNEGSKA (reference sequence). Trimming at V came to 4 bases and at J to 3 bases, leaving 2 bases not matched to a gene. CDR3 coding DNA: TGCAGTGCTACAGGACTAGAAGAGACCCAGTACTTC. It is translated as CSATGLEETQYF.